These 30 T cell receptor beta chains originate from one sample sequenced in a study of early T cells in non-severe SARS-CoV-2 infection. Each CDR3 protein is one row after TCRdb ran MiXCR on the 5' RACE reads. The table includes about 92,000 distinct CDR3 sequences, approximately 15% detected once. Sequencing was done on a sample of whole blood. The receptors shown here come from an adult who was a healthcare worker with PCR-confirmed SARS-CoV-2 infection or an uninfected control (not recorded which).

The chain joins TRBV11-1 to TRBJ2-7, with D maybe TRBD2 (6 bases). The CDR3 contains 16 residues. Trimming cost V 4 bases and J 1 base, with 17 bases left between them. CDR1 is SGHAT and CDR2 is FQDESV in the germline V gene (reference sequence). The CDR3 reads CASSSPKGGGSYEQYF. DNA of the CDR3: TGTGCCAGCAGCTCGCCTAAAGGTGGGGGGTCCTACGAGCAGTACTTC.

This clonotype was seen a few times. The chain uses TRBV3-1 and TRBJ1-6; 7 bases line up with TRBD1. Germline trimming cut 4 bases from V and 7 bases from J; bases unmatched to any gene: 4. The CDR3 consists of 14 residues. Germline V gene lookup returns CDR1 LGHDT and CDR2 YNNKEL (reference sequence). CDR3 DNA: TGTGCCAGCAGCCTACGACAGGGAAATTCACCCCTCCACTTT. Protein: CASSLRQGNSPLHF.

The CDR3: CASSLDGQQGNSPLHF. CDR3 DNA sequence: TGCGCCAGCAGCTTGGATGGGCAGCAAGGGAATTCACCCCTCCACTTT. The chain carries TRBV5-1 and TRBJ1-6; no reliable D call. Germline CDR1 reads SGHRS; CDR2 reads YFSETQ. Trimming pared 0 bases from V and 7 bases from J, leaving 14 bases between. The CDR3 is made up of 16 amino acids.

There are many counts of this clonotype. This chain connects TRBV13 to TRBJ2-1; 7 nucleotides line up with TRBD2. Germline V gene lookup returns CDR1 PRHDT and CDR2 FYEKMQ (reference sequence). Germline trimming cut 5 bases from V and 3 bases from J; bases unmatched to any gene: 22. This CDR3 is 20 amino acids long. CDR3 sequence (DNA): TGTGCCAGCAGCACACAAATACGGGAGGATCACCCTAGTCGCTACAATGAGCAGTTCTTC. It encodes CASSTQIREDHPSRYNEQFF. Complete variable domain (other parts from reference TRBV13 and TRBJ2-1): AAGVIQSPRHLIKEKRETATLKCYPIPRHDTVYWYQQGPGQDPQFLISFYEKMQSDKGSIPDRFSAQQFSDYHSELNMSSLELGDSALYFCASSTQIREDHPSRYNEQFFGPGTRLTVL.

This chain connects TRBV6-5 to TRBJ2-1; D may be TRBD2 (5 bases). The CDR3 is made up of 11 amino acids. Germline values: CDR1 MNHEY, CDR2 SVGAGI. V shed 5 bases and J shed 10 bases, with 9 bases lying between them. CDR3 bases: TGTGCCAGCAGTAACGCGGGCGAGCAGTTCTTC. The encoded protein is CASSNAGEQFF.

Many counts were recorded for this clonotype. The gene calls are TRBV18 and TRBJ2-4; D is tentatively TRBD1 or TRBD2 (5 bases each). V gave up 4 bases and J gave up 5 bases, with 18 bases separating them. The CDR3 extends over 16 amino acids. Germline lookup yields CDR1 KGHSH and CDR2 LQKENI. The DNA for the CDR3 is TGTGCCAGCTCACTCTTCACGGGGCAGGGACAAAACATTCAGTACTTC. Protein product: CASSLFTGQGQNIQYF. Complete variable domain (other parts from reference TRBV18 and TRBJ2-4): NAGVMQNPRHLVRRRGQEARLRCSPMKGHSHVYWYRQLPEEGLKFMVYLQKENIIDESGMPKERFSAEFPKEGPSILRIQQVVRGDSAAYFCASSLFTGQGQNIQYFGAGTRLSVL.

This clonotype was observed a few times. This chain connects TRBV3-1 to TRBJ1-1; D not certain. The CDR3 is 14 residues long. CDR1 is LGHDT and CDR2 is YNNKEL in the germline V gene (reference sequence). V was pared by 4 bases and J by 1 base, with 10 bases between. The CDR3 spells CASSLKGGNTEAFF. CDR3 nucleotides: TGTGCCAGCAGCCTCAAAGGAGGGAACACTGAAGCTTTCTTT.

V gene TRBV25-1 combines with J gene TRBJ2-3, with TRBD2 matching 8 bases. From germline, CDR1 is MGHDK and CDR2 SYGVNS. After removal of 3 bases from V and 2 bases from J, the junction contained 10 bases not matched to a gene. CDR3 length: 17 amino acids. The CDR3 spells CASSDPSGSGVTDTQYF. Written as DNA, the CDR3 is TGTGCCAGCAGTGACCCCAGCGGGAGCGGGGTCACAGATACGCAGTATTTT.

Only a few counts were recorded for this clonotype. The V gene is TRBV5-5, the J gene TRBJ2-1; a possible D gene is TRBD2 (5 bases). CDR1 is SGHKS and CDR2 is YYEKEE in the germline V gene (reference sequence). The V gene lost 6 bases and the J gene lost 10 bases, with 26 bases spanning the gap. The CDR3 loop spans 16 amino acids. CDR3 in amino acids: CASTPPTRPATGEQFF. DNA of the CDR3: TGTGCCAGCACCCCCCCGACGCGGCCCGCGACGGGGGAGCAGTTCTTC.

This chain joins TRBV7-9 and TRBJ2-1; 9 bases map to TRBD2. This CDR3 is 15 amino acids long. Per germline, CDR1 SEHNR and CDR2 FQNEAQ (reference sequence). Trimming took 2 bases from V and 4 from J; bases not matched to a gene: 3. The CDR3 DNA reads TGTGCCAGCAGCTTACTAGCGGGGCGATACAATGAGCAGTTCTTC. Its protein product is CASSLLAGRYNEQFF.

The V and J genes are TRBV5-1 and TRBJ2-7; D unresolved. Looked up from germline, CDR1 is SGHRS and CDR2 is YFSETQ. Trimming pared 0 bases from V and 4 bases from J, leaving 2 bases between. This CDR3 spans 11 amino acids. The CDR3 loop reads CASSLEYEQYF. CDR3 sequence (DNA): TGCGCCAGCAGCTTGGAGTACGAGCAGTACTTC.

This clonotype has more than one count but fewer than ten. The chain has TRBV3-1 and TRBJ2-4; 9 bases are shared with TRBD2. The V gene's germline CDR1 is LGHDT and CDR2 YNNKEL (reference sequence). The J segment lost 0 bases and the V segment lost 4 bases, leaving 7 bases of the junction unmatched. The CDR3 totals 17 residues. CDR3 in amino acids: CASSLSLAGLAKNIQYF. The CDR3 DNA is TGTGCCAGCAGCCTCTCGCTAGCGGGGCTAGCCAAAAACATTCAGTACTTC.

This clonotype turned up a few times. The J gene is TRBJ2-6, the V gene TRBV7-6; TRBD2 aligns across 8 bases. Unmatched junction bases numbered 9, after V lost 3 bases and J lost 2 bases. The V gene's germline CDR1 is SGHVS and CDR2 FNYEAQ. The CDR3 extends over 18 amino acids. CDR3 region: CASSFTSGSTPGANVLTF. The CDR3 nucleotides are TGTGCCAGCAGCTTTACGAGCGGGAGTACGCCTGGGGCCAACGTCCTGACTTTC.

J is TRBJ2-6 and V is TRBV5-1, with D unresolved. Germline CDR1 is SGHRS and CDR2 is YFSETQ. This CDR3 spans 13 amino acids. The V and J ends lost 4 bases and 2 bases respectively, with 4 bases between them. The CDR3 nucleotides are TGCGCCAGCAGCCTGACTGGGGCCAACGTCCTGACTTTC. This sequence encodes CASSLTGANVLTF.

In its sample, this clonotype was seen a few times. The gene calls are TRBV29-1 and TRBJ1-2; 7 nucleotides line up with TRBD1. Unmatched junction bases numbered 7, after V lost 0 bases and J lost 6 bases. The CDR3 sequence is 14 residues long. The V gene's germline CDR1 is SQVTM and CDR2 ANQGSEA. Written as DNA, the CDR3 is TGCAGCGTTGAAGATCTGGGGCAGGGGGATGGCTACACCTTC. This codes for CSVEDLGQGDGYTF.

This clonotype was seen a few times. The rearrangement links TRBV27 to TRBJ1-1; D is perhaps TRBD1 (5 bases). This CDR3 region has 15 residues. Between the trimmed V and J ends, which lost 5 bases and 1 base, there was a span of 14 bases. Germline CDR1 reads MNHEY; CDR2 reads SMNVEV (reference sequence). CDR3: CASSLHGGANTEAFF. The CDR3 coding sequence is TGTGCCAGCAGTCTTCACGGGGGAGCGAACACTGAAGCTTTCTTT.

The chain uses TRBV3-1 and TRBJ2-1; the match to TRBD1 covers 7 bases. V lost 3 bases to trimming and J lost 11 bases; unmatched junction nucleotides: 7. There are 13 residues in the CDR3. CDR1 is LGHDT and CDR2 is YNNKEL in the germline V gene (reference sequence). In DNA, the CDR3 is TGTGCCAGCAGCCACGGGACAGCTCAGAAGCAGTTCTTC. It is translated as CASSHGTAQKQFF.

The chain carries TRBV6-1 and TRBJ2-7; tentative D call: TRBD2 (5 bases). Germline loops: CDR1 MNHNS, CDR2 SASEGT. V was clipped by 0 bases and J by 5 bases, with 20 bases between them. The CDR3 runs 17 residues. The chain's CDR3 is CASSEAHGESVYDEQYF. The CDR3, as DNA: TGTGCCAGCAGTGAAGCGCATGGGGAGTCCGTTTACGACGAGCAGTACTTC.

J is TRBJ1-1 and V is TRBV5-1, with 7 nucleotides matching TRBD1. Trimming removed 4 bases from V and 7 bases from J; junction bases left unmatched: 10. CDR1 is SGHRS and CDR2 is YFSETQ in the germline V gene. The CDR3 has 14 residues. The DNA for the CDR3 is TGCGCCAGCAGCCCCCAGGGGGGTGAGGGTGAAGCTTTCTTT. Translated: CASSPQGGEGEAFF. Using reference TRBV5-1 and TRBJ1-1 for the parts outside the CDR3, the full variable domain is KAGVTQTPRYLIKTRGQQVTLSCSPISGHRSVSWYQQTPGQGLQFLFEYFSETQRNKGNFPGRFSGRQFSNSRSEMNVSTLELGDSALYLCASSPQGGEGEAFFGQGTRLTVV.

This clonotype was seen repeatedly, ten times or more. The chain couples TRBV6-5 to TRBJ2-3, with 7 bases aligning to TRBD1. The CDR3 contains 13 residues. Germline V gene sequence: CDR1 MNHEY, CDR2 SVGAGI. V shed 5 bases, J shed 5 bases, and the junction held 4 bases outside the gene matches. The CDR3 sequence is CASSPQGLDTQYF. DNA for the CDR3: TGTGCCAGCAGTCCACAGGGGCTAGATACGCAGTATTTT.

This clonotype came up a few times. The chain employs TRBV5-5 and TRBJ2-7; a weak D match, TRBD2 (6 bases). CDR3 length: 13 residues. Per the germline V gene, CDR1 is SGHKS and CDR2 is YYEKEE (reference sequence). V lost 2 bases and J lost 2, with 8 bases in between. CDR3 amino acids: CASSLRETYEQYF. CDR3 DNA sequence: TGTGCCAGCAGCTTACGGGAGACCTACGAGCAGTACTTC.

J is TRBJ1-5 and V is TRBV29-1; 7 nucleotides line up with TRBD1. This CDR3 comprises 14 residues. Germline V gene data show CDR1 as SQVTM and CDR2 as ANQGSEA. V was clipped by 6 bases and J by 2 bases; unmatched bases: 7. The CDR3 DNA reads TGCAGCGTGACGACAGGGCGGGGCAATCAGCCCCAGCATTTT. Translated: CSVTTGRGNQPQHF.

This clonotype occurred many times. As DNA, the CDR3 is TGTGCCAGCAGCTTGGACCCAACAGGAGGGTTCCTAGTCCTGACTTTC. Amino acids: CASSLDPTGGFLVLTF. The gene calls are TRBV5-4 and TRBJ2-6, with D possibly TRBD2 on 6 matching bases. The germline V gene has CDR1 SGHNT and CDR2 YYREEE (reference sequence). The CDR3 loop spans 16 amino acids. V was cut by 0 bases and J by 13 bases, with 20 bases left in between.

The genes are TRBV7-6 and TRBJ1-5, with 12 nucleotides matching TRBD1. V lost 5 bases, J lost 3 bases, and 2 bases stayed unmatched. Per the germline V gene, CDR1 is SGHVS and CDR2 is FNYEAQ. The CDR3 totals 15 residues. CDR3 region: CASSPGQGANQPQHF. As DNA, the CDR3 is TGTGCCAGCAGCCCGGGACAGGGGGCCAATCAGCCCCAGCATTTT.

In the case of this clonotype: A junction end diverges from the germline sequence, so it may reflect a read error. V and J are TRBV20-1 and TRBJ2-1; the match to TRBD2 covers 7 bases. The CDR3 totals 13 residues. Germline lookup yields CDR1 DFQATT and CDR2 SNEGSKA (reference sequence). In DNA form, the CDR3 reads TGCAGTGCACCGGGGGAGGGTCACAATGAGCAGTTCTTT. This gives the protein CSAPGEGHNEQFF.

This clonotype came up many times. The chain combines TRBV30 with TRBJ1-3; 9 bases line up with TRBD1. The trim removed 1 base at V and 3 bases at J, leaving 7 bases unmatched. The CDR3 runs to 16 residues. Germline assignment: CDR1 GTSNPN and CDR2 SVGIG (reference sequence). CDR3 residues: CAWSDNRGLFGNTIYF. The DNA for the CDR3 is TGTGCCTGGAGTGATAACAGGGGGCTTTTTGGAAACACCATATATTTT.

The chain uses TRBV5-5 and TRBJ1-1; 9 bases fit TRBD1. J lost 7 bases, V lost 0 bases, and 7 bases had no gene match. Germline V gene data show CDR1 as SGHKS and CDR2 as YYEKEE (reference sequence). This CDR3 has 15 amino acids. The CDR3 loop is CASSLALDRGREAFF. In nucleotides, the CDR3 is TGTGCCAGCAGCTTGGCACTGGACAGGGGCCGTGAAGCTTTCTTT.

This clonotype was picked up many times. The genes are TRBV20-1 and TRBJ1-1, with D possibly being TRBD1 (6 bases). Between the trimmed V and J ends, which lost 1 base and 5 bases, there was a span of 11 bases. CDR1 is DFQATT and CDR2 is SNEGSKA in the germline V gene (reference sequence). This CDR3 contains 13 residues. The CDR3 DNA is TGCAGTGCTAGAGTCCCAAGGGGGACTGAAGCTTTCTTT. This gives the protein CSARVPRGTEAFF.

This clonotype was observed a few times. V gene TRBV2 combines with J gene TRBJ2-1, with 13 bases identical to TRBD2. CDR3 length: 16 residues. Trimming cost V 2 bases and J 5 bases; bases outside gene matches: 3. Germline values: CDR1 SNHLY, CDR2 FYNNEI. In DNA, the CDR3 is TGTGCCAGCAGTGAACAAACTAGCGGGAGGGACAATGAGCAGTTCTTC. This encodes CASSEQTSGRDNEQFF.

V is TRBV2 and J is TRBJ2-2, with D uncertain. This CDR3 is built from 15 residues. Trimming removed 4 bases at V and 5 bases at J, with 14 bases between. Germline CDR1 reads SNHLY; CDR2 reads FYNNEI. The chain's CDR3 is CASSVNRGSTGELFF. Here the CDR3 DNA reads TGTGCCAGCAGTGTTAATCGTGGAAGTACCGGGGAGCTGTTTTTT.